This T cell receptor (beta chain) appears in the sequencing data of a study of T cell responses to AZD1222 COVID-19 vaccine. Study-wide results and limits: Only 5 to 7 AZD1222 recipients were seropositive at baseline. After two AZD1222 doses, spike-specific TCR breadth and depth rose versus day 0.

About this clone: Antigen: not known.

Here immunoSEQ multiplex PCR was the method, and the copy in TCRdb shows in-frame clones only, minus some. The sample shows 200,000 or so clones, roughly 93% of them seen only once. The receptor was derived from an adult in good health. The specimen comprised peripheral blood, sampled on day 0 of AZD1222 vaccination.

The CDR3, as DNA: TGTGCCAGCTCCCTTAGAAGGGGATCTAATGAAAAACTGTTTTTT. Residues: CASSLRRGSNEKLFF. The gene calls are TRBV18 and TRBJ1-4, with D maybe TRBD1 (5 bases). The CDR3 is 15 amino acids. From germline, CDR1 is KGHSH and CDR2 LQKENI. V was pared by 6 bases and J by 3 bases, with 14 bases between.